The 6 T cell receptor beta chains given below trace back to one sample, sequenced in a study of T cells after yellow fever vaccination. Using its own MiXCR run on the 5' RACE reads, TCRdb lists one record per CDR3 protein. The sample records roughly 330,000 distinct CDR3 sequences, around 3.9% being singletons. The input for sequencing was PBMCs, taken 5 days after the yellow fever booster vaccination. Every receptor here comes from a man between 18 and 29 years old who received the YFV17D yellow fever vaccine.

The V gene is TRBV2, the J gene TRBJ2-5; D gene uncertain. The germline V and J ends were trimmed by 2 bases and 0 bases, with 10 bases remaining between them. The CDR3 loop spans 15 amino acids. Germline V gene sequence: CDR1 SNHLY, CDR2 FYNNEI. CDR3: CASSETPPHQETQYF. CDR3 coding DNA: TGTGCCAGCAGTGAAACACCCCCCCACCAAGAGACCCAGTACTTC.

This clonotype was seen repeatedly, ten times or more. The chain joins TRBV28 to TRBJ2-5; TRBD1 matches 7 bases. The germline gives CDR1 MDHEN, CDR2 SYDVKM. The CDR3 runs to 16 residues. V lost 6 bases and J lost 4; bases outside the gene matches: 14. In nucleotides, the CDR3 is TGTGCCAGCAGCCGCGAGGGGACAGACGCTCGAGAGACCCAGTACTTC. The encoded protein is CASSREGTDARETQYF.

The genes are TRBV5-6 and TRBJ2-7; tentatively, D is TRBD2 (5 bases). The CDR3 has 14 residues. V was cut by 0 bases and J by 3 bases, with 10 bases left in between. Germline CDR1 is SGHDT and CDR2 is YYEEEE. CDR3 sequence (DNA): TGTGCCAGCAGCTTGGTTTATCGGGACTACGAGCAGTACGTC. Protein: CASSLVYRDYEQYV.

The rearrangement joins TRBV6-6 to TRBJ2-7; D unresolved. The CDR3 covers 12 residues. The V and J ends lost 5 bases and 6 bases respectively, with 11 bases between them. Looked up from germline, CDR1 is MNHNY and CDR2 is SVGAGI (reference sequence). The CDR3 here is CASSGQGREQYV. As DNA, the CDR3 is TGTGCCAGCAGTGGCCAAGGGCGCGAGCAGTACGTC.

This clonotype was detected a few times. The chain has TRBV7-8 and TRBJ1-6; possibly TRBD1 for D (6 bases). The CDR3 extends over 15 amino acids. The V end was cut by 5 bases, the J end by 5 bases, with 13 bases between. CDR1 and CDR2 from the germline V gene are SGHVS and FQNEAQ. The CDR3 reads CASSVRGNDNSPLHF. CDR3 in DNA: TGTGCCAGCAGCGTCAGGGGTAATGATAATTCACCCCTCCACTTT.

This clonotype was counted only a few times. This chain connects TRBV28 to TRBJ2-5, with TRBD2 matching over 7 bases. The V and J ends lost 6 bases and 4 bases, in that order; junction bases with no gene match: 8. The CDR3 is 14 amino acids. Germline CDR1 MDHEN, CDR2 SYDVKM. In nucleotides, the CDR3 is TGTGCCAGCAGCCTCGGGGGGTATGGAGAGACCCAGTACTTC. It is translated as CASSLGGYGETQYF.